This T cell receptor beta chain was identified in a study of control samples from healthy donors and cancer patients. V lost 2 bases to trimming and J lost 3 bases, with 8 bases between them. The CDR3 is made up of 14 amino acids. Libraries were prepared by immunoSEQ multiplex PCR; TCRdb keeps only in-frame clonotypes and omits some of them. The repertoire holds 150,000 to 200,000 clones, with about 90% as singletons. This sequence joins TRBV6-7 and TRBJ1-5; D ambiguous. TRBV6-7 is an open reading frame whose function is uncertain. The receptor's source is a young man in good health. Material: blood. CDR3 nucleotide sequence: TGTGCCAGCAGTTACCCCCCCTTCAATCAGCCCCAGCATTTT. It is translated as CASSYPPFNQPQHF.